These 10 T cell receptor beta chains came from one sample sequenced in a study of OX40 agonist ivuxolimab in advanced cancers. Assay used: immunoSEQ multiplex PCR; TCRdb lists only in-frame clones, some missing. The sample includes approximately 62,000 clones, roughly nine tenths of them seen just once. Source: CD4+ or CD8+ T cells sorted from blood, taken in a trial of the OX40 agonist ivuxolimab. These receptors were collected from an adult with an advanced solid tumor such as melanoma, head and neck, liver or kidney cancer.

The count of this clone is one. The chain carries TRBV5-1 and TRBJ2-1, with 7 nucleotides matching TRBD2. This CDR3 comprises 17 residues. The germline V gene has CDR1 SGHRS and CDR2 YFSETQ. Trimming cost V 4 bases and J 9 bases; bases outside gene matches: 19. CDR3 in amino acids: CASSEVPFREVSSEQFF. Here the CDR3 DNA reads TGCGCCAGCAGCGAGGTACCTTTTCGGGAGGTTAGTAGTGAGCAGTTCTTC.

V is TRBV5-5 and J is TRBJ2-7; D gene ambiguous. CDR1 SGHKS and CDR2 YYEKEE come from the germline V gene (reference sequence). The length of the CDR3 is 15 residues. Trimming shortened V by 2 bases and J by 0 bases, and 12 bases separated the two germline ends. This CDR3 reads CASSLVLDLSYEQYV. As DNA, the CDR3 is TGTGCCAGCAGCTTAGTTTTGGACCTCTCCTACGAGCAGTACGTC.

The chain couples TRBV7-9 to TRBJ2-3, with D uncertain. The CDR3 covers 16 residues. Germline CDR1 and CDR2: SEHNR and FQNEAQ (reference sequence). Deletions cut 5 bases from V and 3 bases from J, with 18 bases between. CDR3: CASSPTSLAQTDTQYF. As DNA, the CDR3 is TGTGCCAGCAGCCCCACCTCCCTGGCCCAGACAGATACGCAGTATTTT.

The genes are TRBV9 and TRBJ2-3; 8 bases are shared with TRBD2. The junction had 5 bases not matched to a gene; V was cut back by 0 bases and J by 2 bases. CDR3 length: 16 amino acids. In germline, CDR1 is SGDLS, CDR2 YYNGEE. The CDR3 bases are TGTGCCAGCAGCGTAGGGTTAGCGGGGACCACAGATACGCAGTATTTT. Translation gives CASSVGLAGTTDTQYF. Based on the CDR3 plus reference TRBV9 and TRBJ2-3, the full variable domain is DSGVTQTPKHLITATGQRVTLRCSPRSGDLSVYWYQQSLDQGLQFLIQYYNGEERAKGNILERFSAQQFPDLHSELNLSSLELGDSALYFCASSVGLAGTTDTQYFGPGTRLTVL.

CDR3 protein: CASSLDTTNEKLFF. As DNA, the CDR3 is TGTGCCAGCAGCTTGGACACAACTAATGAAAAACTGTTTTTT. This chain links TRBV5-6 with TRBJ1-4; D gene ambiguous. Deletions cut 0 bases from V and 0 bases from J, with 3 bases between. From germline, CDR1 is SGHDT and CDR2 YYEEEE. This CDR3 has 14 amino acids.

The rearrangement uses TRBV10-2 and TRBJ2-1, with 11 bases identical to TRBD2. Germline V gene sequence: CDR1 WSHSY, CDR2 SAAADI. V shed 0 bases, J shed 8 bases, and the junction held 3 bases outside the gene matches. The CDR3 has 15 residues. For the CDR3, the DNA is TGCGCCAGCAGTGAGTCAGGGACTAGCGGCCATGAGCAGTTCTTC. Its protein product is CASSESGTSGHEQFF.

The rearrangement joins TRBV9 to TRBJ2-2; D is undetermined. This CDR3 comprises 13 residues. V lost 5 bases and J 4 bases, leaving 9 bases between the germline ends. From germline, CDR1 is SGDLS and CDR2 YYNGEE. The CDR3 region has the DNA TGTGCCAGCAGTGAAGTCACCACCGGGGAGCTGTTTTTT. As protein: CASSEVTTGELFF.

This rearrangement joins TRBV19 to TRBJ1-5; weak D call: TRBD1 (5 bases). CDR1 LNHDA and CDR2 SQIVND come from the germline V gene (reference sequence). V shed 8 bases and J shed 6 bases, with 17 bases lying between them. The CDR3 has 14 amino acids. As DNA, the CDR3 is TGTGCCAGTGGGGGGGTAGGGCTTGGTCAGCCCCAGCATTTT. It specifies CASGGVGLGQPQHF.

The genes are TRBV5-6 and TRBJ2-4; D may be TRBD1 (6 bases). Germline V CDR1 and CDR2: SGHDT, YYEEEE. The CDR3 runs 18 residues. With 2 bases removed from V and 0 bases from J, the gap between germline ends came to 18 bases. CDR3 sequence reads: CASSFIGTRNLAKNIQYF. In DNA, the CDR3 is TGTGCCAGCAGCTTTATTGGGACACGAAACCTAGCCAAAAACATTCAGTACTTC. The variable domain in full, completed from reference TRBV5-6 and TRBJ2-4, reads DAGVTQSPTHLIKTRGQQVTLRCSPKSGHDTVSWYQQALGQGPQFIFQYYEEEERQRGNFPDRFSGHQFPNYSSELNVNALLLGDSALYLCASSFIGTRNLAKNIQYFGAGTRLSVL.

The chain joins TRBV7-2 to TRBJ2-7; 9 bases line up with TRBD2. The germline CDR1 and CDR2 sequences are SGHTA and FQGNSA. V lost 3 bases to trimming and J lost 6 bases; unmatched junction nucleotides: 3. CDR3 length: 13 amino acids. DNA for the CDR3: TGTGCCAGCAGCTTGGGCGGGAGGGGCGAGCAGTACGTC. This encodes CASSLGGRGEQYV.